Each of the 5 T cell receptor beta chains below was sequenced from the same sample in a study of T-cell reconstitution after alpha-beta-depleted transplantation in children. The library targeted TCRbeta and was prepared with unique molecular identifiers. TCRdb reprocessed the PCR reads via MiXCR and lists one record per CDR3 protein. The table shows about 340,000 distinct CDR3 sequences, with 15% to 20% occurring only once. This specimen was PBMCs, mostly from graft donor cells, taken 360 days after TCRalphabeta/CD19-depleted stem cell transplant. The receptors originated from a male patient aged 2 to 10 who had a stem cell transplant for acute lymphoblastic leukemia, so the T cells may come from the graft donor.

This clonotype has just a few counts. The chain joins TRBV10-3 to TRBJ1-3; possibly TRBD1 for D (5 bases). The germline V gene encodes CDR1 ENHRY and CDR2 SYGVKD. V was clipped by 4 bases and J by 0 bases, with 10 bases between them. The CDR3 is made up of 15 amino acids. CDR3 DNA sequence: TGTGCCATCAGTGGACAGTTCTACTCTGGAAACACCATATATTTT. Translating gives CAISGQFYSGNTIYF.

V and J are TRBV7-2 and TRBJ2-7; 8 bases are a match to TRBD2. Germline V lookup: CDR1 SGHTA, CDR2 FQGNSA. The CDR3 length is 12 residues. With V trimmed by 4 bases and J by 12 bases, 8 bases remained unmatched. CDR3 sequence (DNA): TGTGCCAGCAGCTCGGGTGGACTAGCTCCGTACTTC. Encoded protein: CASSSGGLAPYF. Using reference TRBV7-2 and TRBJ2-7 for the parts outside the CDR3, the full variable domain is GAGVSQSPSNKVTEKGKDVELRCDPISGHTALYWYRQSLGQGLEFLIYFQGNSAPDKSGLPSDRFSAERTGGSVSTLTIQRTQQEDSAVYLCASSSGGLAPYFGPGTRLTVT.

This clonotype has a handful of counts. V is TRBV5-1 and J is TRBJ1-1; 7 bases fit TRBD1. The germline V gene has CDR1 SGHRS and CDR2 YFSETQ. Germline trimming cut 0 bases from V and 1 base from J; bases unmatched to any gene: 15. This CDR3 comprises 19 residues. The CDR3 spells CASSLVDRVYPSQNTEAFF. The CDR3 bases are TGCGCCAGCAGCTTGGTTGACAGGGTCTACCCTTCACAGAACACTGAAGCTTTCTTT.

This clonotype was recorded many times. CDR3: CASSQGPEQRPYSGANVLTF. The CDR3 DNA is TGTGCCAGCAGCCAAGGACCTGAACAGCGGCCTTACTCTGGGGCCAACGTCCTGACTTTC. The gene calls are TRBV14 and TRBJ2-6; weak D call: TRBD2 (5 bases). CDR1 is SGHDN and CDR2 is FVKESK in the germline V gene. V was cut by 1 base and J by 0 bases, with 19 bases left in between. The CDR3 consists of 20 residues.

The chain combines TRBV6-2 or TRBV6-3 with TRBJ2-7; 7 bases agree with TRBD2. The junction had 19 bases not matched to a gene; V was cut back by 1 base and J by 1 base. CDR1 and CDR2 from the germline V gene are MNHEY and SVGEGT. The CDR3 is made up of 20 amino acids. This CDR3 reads CASSYLFPIGPTSASYEQYF. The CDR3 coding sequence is TGTGCCAGCAGTTACTTATTCCCAATAGGGCCAACTAGCGCATCCTACGAGCAGTACTTC.